This T cell receptor (beta chain) was captured by sequencing in a study of blood T cell repertoires in COVID-19. Study details: Samples representing acute and convalescent COVID-19 were sourced from the United States, Italy and Spain. PBMCs, B-cell-depleted T cells, or T cells were the source of the cDNA or gDNA that made up the material.

The CDR3 extends over 15 amino acids. The junction had 8 bases not matched to a gene; V was cut back by 2 bases and J by 7 bases. Germline V gene data show CDR1 as MDHEN and CDR2 as SYDVKM. As processed by the authors: Cell counts per sample came from amplifying reference gene primers. Some clones are missing from TCRdb's copy, which holds only in-frame ones; the method was immunoSEQ multiplex PCR. The V and J calls and clone size come from that table; D and trimming were worked out from the DNA. The data show 100,000 to 120,000 clones, with 76% seen just once and roughly 3.8% held by the top ten. This clone has just one count.

Sequencing was carried out using peripheral blood. The origin of this receptor is a woman older than 75 with acute or convalescent COVID-19. V gene TRBV28 combines with J gene TRBJ1-5; TRBD1 matches 7 bases. This CDR3 is CASSLQGGGRQPQHF. The CDR3 DNA reads TGTGCCAGCAGTTTACAAGGGGGCGGTAGGCAGCCCCAGCATTTT.